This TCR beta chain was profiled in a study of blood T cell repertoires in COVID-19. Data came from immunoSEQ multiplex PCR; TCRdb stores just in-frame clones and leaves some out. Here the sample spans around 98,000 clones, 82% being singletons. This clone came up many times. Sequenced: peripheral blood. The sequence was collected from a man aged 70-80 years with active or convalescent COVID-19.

CDR3 sequence (DNA): TGTGCCAGCAGTTACTCGAGCAGGTTGACCTACGAGCAGTACTTC. Its protein is CASSYSSRLTYEQYF. V usage is TRBV6-5 and J usage is TRBJ2-7, with unresolved D. Germline V gene data show CDR1 as MNHEY and CDR2 as SVGAGI. Trimming shortened V by 0 bases and J by 2 bases, and 11 bases separated the two germline ends. The CDR3 extends over 15 amino acids.